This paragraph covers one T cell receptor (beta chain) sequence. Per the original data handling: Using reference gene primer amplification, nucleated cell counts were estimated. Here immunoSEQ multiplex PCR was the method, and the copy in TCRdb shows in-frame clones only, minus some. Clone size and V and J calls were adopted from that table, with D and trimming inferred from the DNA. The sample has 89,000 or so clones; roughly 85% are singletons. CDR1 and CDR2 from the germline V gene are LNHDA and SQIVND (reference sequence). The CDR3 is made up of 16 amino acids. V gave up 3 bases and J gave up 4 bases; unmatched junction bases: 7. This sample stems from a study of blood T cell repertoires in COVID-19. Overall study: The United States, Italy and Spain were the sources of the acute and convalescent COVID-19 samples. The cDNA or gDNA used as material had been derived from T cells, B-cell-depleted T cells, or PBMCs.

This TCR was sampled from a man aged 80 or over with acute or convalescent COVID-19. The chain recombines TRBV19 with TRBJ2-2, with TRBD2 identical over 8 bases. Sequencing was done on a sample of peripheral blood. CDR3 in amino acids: CASSMLGLAGTGELFF. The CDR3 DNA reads TGTGCCAGTAGTATGCTAGGACTAGCTGGCACCGGGGAGCTGTTTTTT.